The clone carrying this T cell receptor beta chain has more than one count but fewer than ten. Its antigen is as yet unknown. This entry belongs to a study of regulatory T cells in long-lasting Graves disease. V was pared by 6 bases and J by 5 bases, with 7 bases between. Per the germline V gene, CDR1 is MNHNS and CDR2 is SASEGT. This CDR3 is built from 12 residues. Time point noted: newly diagnosed GD, antithyroid drugs for less than 3 months. PBMC RNA served as the TCR library source. Study-level results: Favoring TRBV28, TRBJ1-2 and TRBJ2-5 was a feature seen in persistent disease.

Building the TCR beta libraries relied on iRepertoire HTBI primers, and CDR3 regions underwent Arm-PCR. Using its own MiXCR run on the multiplex PCR reads, TCRdb lists one record per CDR3 protein. The profile shows 350,000 to 500,000 distinct CDR3 sequences, around 13% of them singletons. Another study also made use of these data, one on T cells in Graves' hyperthyroidism and ophthalmopathy. That source notes: The TCR CDR3 first-round RT-PCR relied on the HTBI primer set.

The source is a woman aged 50 to 65 with Graves disease. The sample was peripheral blood mononuclear cells (PBMCs), taken at new diagnosis, from a patient treated with antithyroid drugs. J is TRBJ1-4 and V is TRBV6-1, with unresolved D. CDR3 protein: CASRSWNEKLFF. The DNA of the CDR3 is TGTGCCAGCAGGTCCTGGAATGAAAAACTGTTTTTT.